Reported below is one T cell receptor beta chain. Its antigen remains undetermined. TCRdb shows the sequencer as Illumina HiSeq 2000. 5'RACE template switching, by which a universal primer site and unique molecular identifiers were added, was used to make TCR beta cDNA libraries. cDNA synthesis was primed from the TCR beta constant segment and was followed by two successive PCR amplification steps. The authors' analysis ran thus. Reads were demultiplexed and grouped by UMI with MIGEC, and clonotypes were assembled and quantified with MiTCR. To remove erroneous sequences, TCR cDNA sequences were retained only when supported by two or more reads. Downstream repertoire analysis used the tcR package, and clonotypes were matched across fractions by CDR3 nucleotide sequence plus V segment. VDJmatch was used to annotate antigen specificity against VDJdb, with one amino acid substitution in CDR3 allowed. The reads were reprocessed in TCRdb, with one entry per CDR3 protein sequence and no accompanying DNA. TCRdb's processing, not the authors' own work, is the source of the V and J calls. This specimen's table enumerates about 430,000 distinct CDR3 sequences. Roughly 1.4% of the sample lies in the top ten.

HCMV serostatus was determined by detecting HCMV-specific IgG in serum with a commercial ELISA kit. Peripheral blood mononuclear cells were isolated from blood by Ficoll density gradient centrifugation. This entry comes from a study of T cells expressing NK-cell markers (TCRdb year 2020). Describing the broader study: Three sorted T-cell subsets (CD3+CD56+NKG2C+, CD3+CD56+NKG2C- and CD3+CD56-NKG2C+) from under ten donors had their TCR beta-chain repertoires profiled. Among the eight sequenced donors, seven were HCMV-seropositive and one was HCMV-seronegative. All eight donors whose samples were sequenced were randomly selected healthy volunteers, three of them men and five women. Libraries were sequenced as 2 x 150 bp reads on Illumina HiSeq 2000/2500, MiSeq or NextSeq.

The CDR3 numbers 17 residues from cysteine through phenylalanine. The record lacks a DNA sequence. CDR1 and CDR2 are drawn from the germline V gene: MNHEY, SVGEGT. Overall study results and their limits: For several donors, the dominant CD3+CD56+NKG2C+ clonotypes were among the top 10 CD8+ clonotypes and accounted for roughly 1.0-8% of CD8+ T cells. Whether the expanded NKG2C-expressing T cell clones were specific for HCMV antigens remained unclear. Those dominant clonotypes were again the most abundant among CD3+CD56-NKG2C+ cells in four donors, at about 25-65%.

Material for sequencing was blood T cells: a sorted CD56 or NKG2C T cell subset, CD4+ or CD8+ T cells, or bulk PBMC T cells (not recorded which). The origin of this receptor is a woman aged 45 to 65 in good health. Donor details come from another sample of the same person, matched by shared clones. Rearrangement joined TRBV6-2 or TRBV6-3 to TRBJ2-2; lacking DNA, the TRBD1 call made by TCRdb goes unchecked. The CDR3 in this case is CASSYRGRLRSHGELFF.